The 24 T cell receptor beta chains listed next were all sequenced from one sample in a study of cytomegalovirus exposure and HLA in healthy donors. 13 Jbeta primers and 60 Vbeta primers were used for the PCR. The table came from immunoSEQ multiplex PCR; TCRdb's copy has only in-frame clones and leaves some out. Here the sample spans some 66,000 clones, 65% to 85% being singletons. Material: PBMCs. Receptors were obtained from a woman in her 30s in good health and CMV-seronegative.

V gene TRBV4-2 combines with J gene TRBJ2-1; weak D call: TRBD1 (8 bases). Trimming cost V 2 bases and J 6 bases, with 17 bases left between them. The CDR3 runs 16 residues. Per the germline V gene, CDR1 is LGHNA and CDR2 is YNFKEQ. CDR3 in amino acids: CASSQTVTGEGNEQFF. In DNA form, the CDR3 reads TGTGCCAGCAGCCAAACTGTGACAGGGGAGGGCAATGAGCAGTTCTTC.

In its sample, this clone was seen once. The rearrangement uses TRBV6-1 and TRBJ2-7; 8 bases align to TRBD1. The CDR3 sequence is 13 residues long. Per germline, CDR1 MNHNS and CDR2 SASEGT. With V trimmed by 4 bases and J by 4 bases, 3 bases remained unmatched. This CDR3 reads CASSAQGEYEQYF. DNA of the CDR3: TGTGCCAGCAGTGCACAGGGGGAATACGAGCAGTACTTC.

The CDR3 nucleotides read TGTGCTAGTGGTTTGGGGGACAGGGGGGCCGGGGAGCTGTTTTTT. Encoded protein: CASGLGDRGAGELFF. This chain uses TRBV12-5 with TRBJ2-2, with 11 bases lining up with TRBD1. The ends lost 1 base at V and 6 bases at J; junction bases unmatched: 1. CDR3 length: 15 residues. Germline V gene sequence: CDR1 LGHNT, CDR2 FRNRAP.

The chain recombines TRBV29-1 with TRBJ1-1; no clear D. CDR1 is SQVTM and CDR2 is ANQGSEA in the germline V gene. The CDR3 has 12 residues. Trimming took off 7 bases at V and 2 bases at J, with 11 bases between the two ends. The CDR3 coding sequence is TGCAGCGCTCGTCGGGGAAACACTGAAGCTTTCTTT. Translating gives CSARRGNTEAFF.

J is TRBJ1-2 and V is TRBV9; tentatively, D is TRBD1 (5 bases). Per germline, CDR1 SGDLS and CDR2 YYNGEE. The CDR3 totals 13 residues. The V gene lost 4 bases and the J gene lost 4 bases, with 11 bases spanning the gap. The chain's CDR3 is CASSPQQGYGYTF. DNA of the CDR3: TGTGCCAGCAGCCCCCAGCAGGGCTATGGCTACACCTTC.

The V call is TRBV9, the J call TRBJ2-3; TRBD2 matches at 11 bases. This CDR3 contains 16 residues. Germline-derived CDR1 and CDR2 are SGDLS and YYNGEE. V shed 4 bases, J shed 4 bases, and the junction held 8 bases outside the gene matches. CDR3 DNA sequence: TGTGCCAGCAGCATCTTAGCGGGGGGGCTTTCAGATACGCAGTATTTT. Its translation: CASSILAGGLSDTQYF.

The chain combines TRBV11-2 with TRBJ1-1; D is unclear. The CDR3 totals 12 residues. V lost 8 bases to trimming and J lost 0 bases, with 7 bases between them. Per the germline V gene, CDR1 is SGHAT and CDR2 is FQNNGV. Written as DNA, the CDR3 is TGTGCCAGCTCTTACATGAACACTGAAGCTTTCTTT. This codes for CASSYMNTEAFF.

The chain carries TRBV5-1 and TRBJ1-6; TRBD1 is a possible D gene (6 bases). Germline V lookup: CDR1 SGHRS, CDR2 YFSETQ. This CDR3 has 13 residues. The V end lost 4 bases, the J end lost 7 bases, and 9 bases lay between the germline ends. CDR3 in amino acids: CASSRTENSPLHF. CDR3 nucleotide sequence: TGCGCCAGCAGCCGGACAGAAAATTCACCCCTCCACTTT.

Here the CDR3 DNA reads TGTGCCAGCTCACCCAGGACAGCATTGAACACTGAAGCTTTCTTT. Translated: CASSPRTALNTEAFF. The chain uses TRBV18 and TRBJ1-1; a weak D match, TRBD1 (6 bases). Looked up from germline, CDR1 is KGHSH and CDR2 is LQKENI. Between the trimmed V and J ends, which lost 3 bases and 0 bases, there was a span of 11 bases. The CDR3 contains 15 residues.

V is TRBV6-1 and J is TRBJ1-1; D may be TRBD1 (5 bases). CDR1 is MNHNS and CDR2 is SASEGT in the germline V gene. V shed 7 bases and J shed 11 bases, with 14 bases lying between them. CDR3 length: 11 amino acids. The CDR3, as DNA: TGTGCCAGCAACTTTCGGGGGTTGGCTTTCTTT. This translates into CASNFRGLAFF.

The CDR3 DNA is TGTGCCAGCAGCCCAGAGGCCGCCTACGAGCAGTACTTC. Amino acid sequence: CASSPEAAYEQYF. The chain recombines TRBV7-9 with TRBJ2-7; D gene ambiguous. The CDR3 is 13 residues long. V was pared by 5 bases and J by 2 bases, with 10 bases between. From germline, CDR1 is SEHNR and CDR2 FQNEAQ (reference sequence).

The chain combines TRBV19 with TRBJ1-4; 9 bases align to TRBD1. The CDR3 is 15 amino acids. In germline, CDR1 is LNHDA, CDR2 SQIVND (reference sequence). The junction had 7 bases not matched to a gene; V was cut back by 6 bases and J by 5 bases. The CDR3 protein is CASRGTGRKNEKLFF. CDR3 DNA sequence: TGTGCCAGTAGAGGGACAGGGAGAAAGAATGAAAAACTGTTTTTT.

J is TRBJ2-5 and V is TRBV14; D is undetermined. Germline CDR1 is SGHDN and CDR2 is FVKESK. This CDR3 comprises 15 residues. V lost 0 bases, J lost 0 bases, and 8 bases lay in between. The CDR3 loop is CASSQDLGYQETQYF. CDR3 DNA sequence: TGTGCCAGCAGCCAAGATCTGGGCTACCAAGAGACCCAGTACTTC. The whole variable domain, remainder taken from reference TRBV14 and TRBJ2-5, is EAGVTQFPSHSVIEKGQTVTLRCDPISGHDNLYWYRRVMGKEIKFLLHFVKESKQDESGMPNNRFLAERTGGTYSTLKVQPAELEDSGVYFCASSQDLGYQETQYFGPGTRLLVL.

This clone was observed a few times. The CDR3 sequence is CASKETGAGGYTF. The CDR3 DNA sequence: TGTGCCAGCAAGGAGACAGGGGCTGGTGGCTACACCTTC. V and J are TRBV2 and TRBJ1-2, with 8 bases identical to TRBD1. Losses at the gene ends were 7 bases for V and 7 bases for J; bases not matched to a gene: 8. Germline CDR1 is SNHLY and CDR2 is FYNNEI. This CDR3 is built from 13 residues.

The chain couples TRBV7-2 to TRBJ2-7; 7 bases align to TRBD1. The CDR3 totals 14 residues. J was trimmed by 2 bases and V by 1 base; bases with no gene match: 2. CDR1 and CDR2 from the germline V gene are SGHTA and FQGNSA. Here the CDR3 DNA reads TGTGCCAGCAGCTTAGACAGGGGCACCTACGAGCAGTACTTC. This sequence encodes CASSLDRGTYEQYF.

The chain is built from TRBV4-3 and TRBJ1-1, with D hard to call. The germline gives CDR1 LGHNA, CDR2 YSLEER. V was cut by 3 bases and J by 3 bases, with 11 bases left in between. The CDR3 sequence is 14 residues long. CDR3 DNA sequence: TGCGCCAGCAGCCACGAGATACTCGACACTGAAGCTTTCTTT. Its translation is CASSHEILDTEAFF.

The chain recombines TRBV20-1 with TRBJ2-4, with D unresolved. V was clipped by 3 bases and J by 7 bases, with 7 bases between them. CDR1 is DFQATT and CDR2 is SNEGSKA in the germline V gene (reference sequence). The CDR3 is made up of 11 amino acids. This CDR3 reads CSASLVNIQYF. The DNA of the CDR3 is TGCAGTGCTAGTCTAGTGAACATTCAGTACTTC.

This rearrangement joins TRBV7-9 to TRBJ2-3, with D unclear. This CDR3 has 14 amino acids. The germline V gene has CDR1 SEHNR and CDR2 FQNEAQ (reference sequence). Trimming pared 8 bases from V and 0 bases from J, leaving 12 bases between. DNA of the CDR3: TGTGCCAGCCGAGGTCAGATAAGCACAGATACGCAGTATTTT. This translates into CASRGQISTDTQYF.

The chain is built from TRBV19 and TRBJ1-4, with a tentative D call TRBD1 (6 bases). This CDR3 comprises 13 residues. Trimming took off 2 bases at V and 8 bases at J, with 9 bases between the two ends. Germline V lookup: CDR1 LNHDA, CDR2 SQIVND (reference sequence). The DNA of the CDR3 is TGTGCCAGTAGTATATCAGGGGCCGAAAAACTGTTTTTT. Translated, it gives CASSISGAEKLFF.

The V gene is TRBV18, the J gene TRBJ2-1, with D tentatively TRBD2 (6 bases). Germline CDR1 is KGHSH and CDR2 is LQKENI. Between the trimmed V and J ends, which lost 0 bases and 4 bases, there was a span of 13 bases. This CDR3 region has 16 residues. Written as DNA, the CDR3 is TGTGCCAGCTCACCACCGGGACTTGCTCTTTACAATGAGCAGTTCTTC. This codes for CASSPPGLALYNEQFF.

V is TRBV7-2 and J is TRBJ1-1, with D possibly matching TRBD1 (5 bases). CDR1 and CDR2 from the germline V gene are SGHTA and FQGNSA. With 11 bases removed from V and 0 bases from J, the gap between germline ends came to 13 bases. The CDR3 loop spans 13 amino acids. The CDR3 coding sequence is TGTGCCTCTCGGGGGACCATGAACACTGAAGCTTTCTTT. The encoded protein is CASRGTMNTEAFF.

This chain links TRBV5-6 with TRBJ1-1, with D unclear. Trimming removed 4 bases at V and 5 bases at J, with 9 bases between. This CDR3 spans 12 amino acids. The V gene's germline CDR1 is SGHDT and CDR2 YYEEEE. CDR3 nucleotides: TGTGCCAGCAGCGATATGAGGACTGAAGCTTTCTTT. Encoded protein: CASSDMRTEAFF.

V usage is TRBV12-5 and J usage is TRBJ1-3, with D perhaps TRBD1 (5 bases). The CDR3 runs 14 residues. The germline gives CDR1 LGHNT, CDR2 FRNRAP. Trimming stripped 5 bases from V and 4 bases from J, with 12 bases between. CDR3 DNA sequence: TGTGCTAGTGGTCCCTCAGGGTCCGGAAACACCATATATTTT. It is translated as CASGPSGSGNTIYF.

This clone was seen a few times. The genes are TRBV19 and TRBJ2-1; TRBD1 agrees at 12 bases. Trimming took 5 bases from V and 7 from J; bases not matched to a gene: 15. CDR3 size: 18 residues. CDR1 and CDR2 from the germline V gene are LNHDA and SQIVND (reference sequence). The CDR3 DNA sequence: TGTGCCAGTAGTTCCTCCGGGACAGGGGGCTTTCTCCGAAATGAGCAGTTCTTC. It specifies CASSSSGTGGFLRNEQFF.